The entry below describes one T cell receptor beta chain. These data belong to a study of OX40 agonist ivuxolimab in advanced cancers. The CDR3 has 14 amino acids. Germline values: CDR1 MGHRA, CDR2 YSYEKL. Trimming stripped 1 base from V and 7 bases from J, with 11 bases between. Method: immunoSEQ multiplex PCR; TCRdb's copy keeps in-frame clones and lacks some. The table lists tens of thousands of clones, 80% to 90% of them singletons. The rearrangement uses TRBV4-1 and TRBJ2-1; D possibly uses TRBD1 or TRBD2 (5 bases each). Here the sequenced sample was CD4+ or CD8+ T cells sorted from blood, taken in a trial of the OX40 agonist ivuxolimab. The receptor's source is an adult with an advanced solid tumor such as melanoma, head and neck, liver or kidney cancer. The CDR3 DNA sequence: TGCGCCAGCAGCCAAGTACCCGGGGCGAATGAGCAGTTCTTC. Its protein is CASSQVPGANEQFF.